The 6 T cell receptor beta chains below come from one sample, sequenced in a study of blood T cells in healthy people across ages. PCR was performed a second time for about 7 to 12 cycles using a sample-barcoded 5' primer and a J-beta primer mix. TCRdb analysed the 5' RACE reads with MiXCR anew, one entry per CDR3 protein. Of approximately 1,100,000 distinct CDR3 sequences in the sample, 40% to 50% were seen once. Sequenced: blood. These receptors came from a woman aged 55-75 years in good health.

The rearrangement uses TRBV24-1 and TRBJ2-1, with a possible D match to TRBD1 (6 bases). The germline V and J ends were trimmed by 3 bases and 0 bases, with 26 bases remaining between them. The germline V gene has CDR1 KGHDR and CDR2 SFDVKD. The CDR3 is 21 amino acids. CDR3 in amino acids: CATSDGLRARGRSSSYNEQFF. CDR3 bases: TGTGCCACCAGTGATGGGCTCCGAGCCAGGGGTCGGAGTAGCTCCTACAATGAGCAGTTCTTC.

The V gene is TRBV20-1, the J gene TRBJ2-3; 11 bases match TRBD2. Trimming removed 1 base from V and 3 bases from J; junction bases left unmatched: 15. The CDR3 covers 19 residues. Germline lookup yields CDR1 DFQATT and CDR2 SNEGSKA (reference sequence). CDR3 in DNA: TGCAGTGCTAGAGGCCTTACTCCGACTAGCGGGATTTTAACAGATACGCAGTATTTT. This codes for CSARGLTPTSGILTDTQYF.

There are many counts of this clonotype. The CDR3, as DNA: TGTGCCAGCAGCCACCCCTACAATGAGCAGTTCTTC. Translation gives CASSHPYNEQFF. This rearrangement joins TRBV7-2 to TRBJ2-1; the D is unclear. This CDR3 has 12 residues. V lost 5 bases and J 2 bases, leaving 4 bases between the germline ends. Germline values: CDR1 SGHTA, CDR2 FQGNSA.

The chain employs TRBV10-1 and TRBJ2-5; 12 bases line up with TRBD2. The DNA end is a closer match to TRBJ2-1, so the J assignment may be wrong. The CDR3 has 18 residues. Germline V gene data show CDR1 as WNHNN and CDR2 as SYGVQD (reference sequence). The CDR3: CASSDRLAGEGRGETQFF. CDR3 DNA sequence: TGCGCCAGCAGTGACCGACTAGCGGGAGAGGGGCGAGGAGAGACCCAGTTCTTC.

This clonotype was seen repeatedly, ten times or more. The chain uses TRBV4-2 and TRBJ2-6; D is uncertain. The CDR3 length is 16 residues. CDR1 and CDR2 from the germline V gene are LGHNA and YNFKEQ. The germline V and J ends were trimmed by 3 bases and 3 bases, with 12 bases remaining between them. CDR3 region: CASSHSGERGANVLTF. In DNA form, the CDR3 reads TGTGCCAGCAGCCATTCGGGTGAACGTGGGGCCAACGTCCTGACTTTC.

This clonotype has only a few counts. DNA for the CDR3: TGTGCCACCAGCATTGGGACTGGCTACGAGCAGTACTTC. This gives the protein CATSIGTGYEQYF. The chain combines TRBV15 with TRBJ2-7; maybe TRBD2 (6 bases). The germline V gene encodes CDR1 LNHNV and CDR2 YYDKDF (reference sequence). Trimming pared 4 bases from V and 3 bases from J, leaving 10 bases between. The CDR3 spans 13 residues.